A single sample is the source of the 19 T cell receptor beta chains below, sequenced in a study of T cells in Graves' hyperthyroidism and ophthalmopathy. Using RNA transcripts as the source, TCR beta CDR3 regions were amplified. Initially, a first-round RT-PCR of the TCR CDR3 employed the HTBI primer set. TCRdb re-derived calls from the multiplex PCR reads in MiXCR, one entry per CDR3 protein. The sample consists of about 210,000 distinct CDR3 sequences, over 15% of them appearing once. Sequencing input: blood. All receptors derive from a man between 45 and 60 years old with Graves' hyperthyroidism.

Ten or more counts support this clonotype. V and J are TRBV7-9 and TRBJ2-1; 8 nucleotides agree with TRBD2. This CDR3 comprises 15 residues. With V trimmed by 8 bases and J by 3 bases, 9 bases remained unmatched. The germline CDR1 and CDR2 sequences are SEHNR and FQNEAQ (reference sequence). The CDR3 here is CASQLIAGIYNEQFF. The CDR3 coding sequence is TGTGCCAGCCAGCTTATAGCGGGAATCTACAATGAGCAGTTCTTC.

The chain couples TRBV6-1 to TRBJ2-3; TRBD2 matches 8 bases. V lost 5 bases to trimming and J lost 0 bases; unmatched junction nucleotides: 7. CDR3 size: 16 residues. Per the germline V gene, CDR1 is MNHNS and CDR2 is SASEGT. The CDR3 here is CASSSSGTRSTDTQYF. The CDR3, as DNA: TGTGCCAGCAGTTCCTCCGGGACTAGAAGCACAGATACGCAGTATTTT.

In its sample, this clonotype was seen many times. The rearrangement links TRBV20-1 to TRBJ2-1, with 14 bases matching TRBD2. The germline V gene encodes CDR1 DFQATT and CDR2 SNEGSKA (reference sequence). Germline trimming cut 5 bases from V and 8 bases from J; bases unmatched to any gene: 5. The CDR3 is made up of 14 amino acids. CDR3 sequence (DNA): TGCAGTGCTTCGGGACTAGCGGGAGATGATGAGCAGTTCTTC. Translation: CSASGLAGDDEQFF.

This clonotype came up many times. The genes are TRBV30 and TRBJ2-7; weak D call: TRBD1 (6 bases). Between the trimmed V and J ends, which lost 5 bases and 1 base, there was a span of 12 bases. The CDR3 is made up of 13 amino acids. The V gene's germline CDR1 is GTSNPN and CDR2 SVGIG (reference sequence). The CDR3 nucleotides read TGTGCCTGGGGGATACAGGGATCCTACGAGCAGTACTTC. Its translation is CAWGIQGSYEQYF. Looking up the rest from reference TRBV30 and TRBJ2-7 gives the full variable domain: SQTIHQWPATLVQPVGSPLSLECTVEGTSNPNLYWYRQAAGRGLQLLFYSVGIGQISSEVPQNLSASRPQDRQFILSSKKLLLSDSGFYLCAWGIQGSYEQYFGPGTRLTVT.

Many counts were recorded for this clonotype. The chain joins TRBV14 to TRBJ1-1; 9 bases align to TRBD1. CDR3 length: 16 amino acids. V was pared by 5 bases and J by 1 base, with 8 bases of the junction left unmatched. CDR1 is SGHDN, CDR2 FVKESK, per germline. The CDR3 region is CASSKNPGQGNTEAFF. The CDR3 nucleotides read TGTGCCAGCAGCAAAAATCCGGGACAGGGGAACACTGAAGCTTTCTTT.

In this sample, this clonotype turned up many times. CDR3 protein: CSVDDWRTDTQYF. Written as DNA, the CDR3 is TGCAGCGTTGACGACTGGCGAACGGATACGCAGTATTTT. V is TRBV29-1 and J is TRBJ2-3, with D unclear. Trimming left V 3 bases short and J 6 bases short, with 13 bases between. Germline loops: CDR1 SQVTM, CDR2 ANQGSEA. The CDR3 has 13 residues.

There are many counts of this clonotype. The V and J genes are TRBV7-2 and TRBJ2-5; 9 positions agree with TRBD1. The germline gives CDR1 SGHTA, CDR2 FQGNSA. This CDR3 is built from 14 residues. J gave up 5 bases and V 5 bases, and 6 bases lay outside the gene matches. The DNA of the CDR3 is TGTGCCAGCAGCCGGAACAGGGGGCGGGAGACCCAGTACTTC. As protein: CASSRNRGRETQYF.

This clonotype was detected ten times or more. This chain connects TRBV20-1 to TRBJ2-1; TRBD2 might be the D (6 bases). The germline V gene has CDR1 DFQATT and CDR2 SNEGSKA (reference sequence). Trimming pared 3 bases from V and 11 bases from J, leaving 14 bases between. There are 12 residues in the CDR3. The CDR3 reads CSARLDSGKQFF. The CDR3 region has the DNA TGCAGTGCTAGGCTGGATAGCGGTAAGCAGTTCTTC.

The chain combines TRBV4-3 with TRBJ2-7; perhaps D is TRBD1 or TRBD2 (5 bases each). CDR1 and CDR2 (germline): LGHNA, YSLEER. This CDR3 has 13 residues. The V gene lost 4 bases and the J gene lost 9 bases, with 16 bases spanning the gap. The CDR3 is CASSLWDGQGQYF. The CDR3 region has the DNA TGCGCCAGCAGCCTATGGGACGGCCAAGGGCAGTACTTC.

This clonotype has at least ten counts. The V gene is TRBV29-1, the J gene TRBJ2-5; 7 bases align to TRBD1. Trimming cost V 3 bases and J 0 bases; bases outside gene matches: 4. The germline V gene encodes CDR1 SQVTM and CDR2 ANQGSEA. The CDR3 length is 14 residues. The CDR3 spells CSVDHRGDQETQYF. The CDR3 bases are TGCAGCGTTGATCACAGGGGCGACCAAGAGACCCAGTACTTC.

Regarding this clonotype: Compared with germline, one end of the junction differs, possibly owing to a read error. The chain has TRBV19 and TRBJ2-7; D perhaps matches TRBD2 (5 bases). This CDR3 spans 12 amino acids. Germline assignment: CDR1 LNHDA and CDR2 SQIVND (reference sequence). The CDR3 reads CASSTIDGSEHF. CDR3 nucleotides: TGTGCCAGTAGTACAATCGATGGGAGCGAGCACTTC. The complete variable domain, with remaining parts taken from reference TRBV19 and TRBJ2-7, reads DGGITQSPKYLFRKEGQNVTLSCEQNLNHDAMYWYRQDPGQGLRLIYYSQIVNDFQKGDIAEGYSVSREKKESFPLTVTSAQKNPTAFYLCASSTIDGSEHFGPGTRLTVT.

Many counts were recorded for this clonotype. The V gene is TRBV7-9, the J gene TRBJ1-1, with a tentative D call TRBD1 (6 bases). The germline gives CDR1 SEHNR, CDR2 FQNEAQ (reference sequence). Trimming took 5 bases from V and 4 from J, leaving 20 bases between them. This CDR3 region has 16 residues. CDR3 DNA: TGTGCCAGCAGCCCTCCTGTCTACAGGGAGCGCACTGAAGCTTTCTTT. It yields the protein CASSPPVYRERTEAFF.

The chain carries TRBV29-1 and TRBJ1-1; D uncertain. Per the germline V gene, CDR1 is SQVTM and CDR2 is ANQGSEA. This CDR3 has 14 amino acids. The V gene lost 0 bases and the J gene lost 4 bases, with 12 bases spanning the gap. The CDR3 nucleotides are TGCAGCGTTGAAGAGAAGTACCTCGGCACTGAAGCTTTCTTT. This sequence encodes CSVEEKYLGTEAFF.

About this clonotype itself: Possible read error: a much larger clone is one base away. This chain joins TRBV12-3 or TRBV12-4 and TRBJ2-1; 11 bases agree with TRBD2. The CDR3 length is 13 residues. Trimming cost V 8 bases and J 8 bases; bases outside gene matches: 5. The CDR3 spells CASVGTSGYEQFF. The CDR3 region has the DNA TGTGCCAGCGTAGGGACTAGCGGCTATGAGCAGTTCTTC.

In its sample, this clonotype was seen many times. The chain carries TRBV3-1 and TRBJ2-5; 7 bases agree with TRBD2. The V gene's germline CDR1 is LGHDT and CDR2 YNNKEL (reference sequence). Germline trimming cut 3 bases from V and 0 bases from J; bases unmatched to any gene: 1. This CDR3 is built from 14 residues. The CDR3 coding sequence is TGTGCCAGCAGCCATACTAGCGACCAAGAGACCCAGTACTTC. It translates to CASSHTSDQETQYF.

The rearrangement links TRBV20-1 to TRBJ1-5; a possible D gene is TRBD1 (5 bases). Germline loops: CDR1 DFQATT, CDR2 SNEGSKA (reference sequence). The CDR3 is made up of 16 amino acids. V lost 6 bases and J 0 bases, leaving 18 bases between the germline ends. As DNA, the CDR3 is TGCAGTGCCTTCACCCGGGACCGAGATAGCAATCAGCCCCAGCATTTT. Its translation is CSAFTRDRDSNQPQHF.

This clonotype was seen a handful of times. CDR3 bases: TGTGCCAGCAGTGGACAGATTAGCAATCAGCCCCAGCATTTT. Amino acids: CASSGQISNQPQHF. The gene calls are TRBV6-1 and TRBJ1-5; possibly TRBD1 for D (5 bases). The CDR3 has 14 residues. Per germline, CDR1 MNHNS and CDR2 SASEGT. Trimming took 4 bases from V and 0 from J, leaving 7 bases between them.

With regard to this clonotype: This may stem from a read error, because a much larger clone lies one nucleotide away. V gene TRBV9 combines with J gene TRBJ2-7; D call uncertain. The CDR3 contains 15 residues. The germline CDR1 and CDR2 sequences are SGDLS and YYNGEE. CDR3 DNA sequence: TGTGCCAGCAGCGTAGGGGAAGGGCACACCTACGAGCATTACTTC. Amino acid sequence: CASSVGEGHTYEHYF.

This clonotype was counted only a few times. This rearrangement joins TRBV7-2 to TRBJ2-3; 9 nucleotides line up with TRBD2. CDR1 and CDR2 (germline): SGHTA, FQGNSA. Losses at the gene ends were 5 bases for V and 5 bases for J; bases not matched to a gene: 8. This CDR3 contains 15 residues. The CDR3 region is CASSMTSGEIDTQYF. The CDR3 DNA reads TGTGCCAGCAGCATGACTAGCGGCGAGATAGATACGCAGTATTTT.